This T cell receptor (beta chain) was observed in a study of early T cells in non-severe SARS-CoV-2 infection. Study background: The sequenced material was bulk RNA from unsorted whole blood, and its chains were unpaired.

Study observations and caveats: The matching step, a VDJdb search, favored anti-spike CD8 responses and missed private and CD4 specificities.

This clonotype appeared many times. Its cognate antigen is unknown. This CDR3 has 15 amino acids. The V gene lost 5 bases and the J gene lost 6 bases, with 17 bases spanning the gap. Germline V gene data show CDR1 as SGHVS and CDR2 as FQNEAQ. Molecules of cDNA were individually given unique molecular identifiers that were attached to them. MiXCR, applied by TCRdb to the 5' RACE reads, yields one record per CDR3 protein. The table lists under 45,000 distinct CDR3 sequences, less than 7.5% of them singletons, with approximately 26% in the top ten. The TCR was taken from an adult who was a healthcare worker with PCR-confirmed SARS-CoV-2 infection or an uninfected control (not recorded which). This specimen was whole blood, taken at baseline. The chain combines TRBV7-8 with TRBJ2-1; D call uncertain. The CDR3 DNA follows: TGTGCCAGCAGCCACCCCCTGTGGGTCGGCAATGAGCAGTTCTTC. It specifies CASSHPLWVGNEQFF. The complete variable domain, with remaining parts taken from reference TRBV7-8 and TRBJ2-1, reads GAGVSQSPRYKVAKRGQDVALRCDPISGHVSLFWYQQALGQGPEFLTYFQNEAQLDKSGLPSDRFFAERPEGSVSTLKIQRTQQEDSAVYLCASSHPLWVGNEQFFGPGTRLTVL.